This TCR beta chain is from a study of naive and memory T cell subsets. Study conclusions and caveats: From naive to CM, EM and EMRA, diversity decreased and Gini increased. Between naive and memory subsets, TCR abundance power law exponents differed.

Cells stained for CD3, CD4, CD8, CD45RA and CD27 were sorted into four subsets. As regards this clonotype: Its antigen is unknown.

The CDR3 runs to 16 residues. Germline values: CDR1 MGHDK, CDR2 SYGVNS. The junction had 5 bases not matched to a gene; V was cut back by 3 bases and J by 6 bases. Both TRBC1 and TRBC2 were covered by a beta constant-region primer of two equimolar oligonucleotides. The ligated cDNA underwent four PCR rounds using SP2 and nested alpha and beta constant-region primers. TCRdb reanalysed the UMI-ligation and nested PCR reads using MiXCR and keeps one entry per CDR3 protein. This table has approximately 80,000 distinct CDR3 sequences, 9% appearing once. This chain links TRBV25-1 with TRBJ1-6; 10 bases map to TRBD1. This TCR came from a human donor in good health. Sequencing was performed on naive CD8+ T cells from blood. CDR3: CASSDSDRGLNSPLHF. The CDR3 coding sequence is TGTGCCAGCAGTGATTCCGACAGGGGGCTTAATTCACCCCTCCACTTT.